A single sample is the source of the 31 T cell receptor beta chains below, sequenced in a study of blood T cell repertoires in COVID-19. Sequencing used immunoSEQ multiplex PCR; TCRdb keeps in-frame clones, though not all of them. Of fewer than 200,000 clones detected, 80% to 90% appear once; the ten largest clones hold around 1.9%. The specimen was peripheral blood. All receptors come from a man aged 18 to 29 who had recovered from COVID-19.

The chain joins TRBV29-1 to TRBJ2-3; D may be TRBD2 (6 bases). Germline CDR1 SQVTM, CDR2 ANQGSEA. This CDR3 is 13 amino acids long. V was clipped by 1 base and J by 5 bases, with 10 bases between them. The CDR3 bases are TGCAGCGTTGAAGGCGGGACGGGAGATACGCAGTATTTT. This encodes CSVEGGTGDTQYF.

This rearrangement joins TRBV6-5 to TRBJ2-4; D possibly corresponds to TRBD2 (5 bases). The CDR3 extends over 13 amino acids. Per germline, CDR1 MNHEY and CDR2 SVGAGI. Trimming pared 5 bases from V and 5 bases from J, leaving 10 bases between. The CDR3 is CASSNVLENIQYF. The CDR3 DNA follows: TGTGCCAGCAGTAACGTACTAGAAAACATTCAGTACTTC.

This clone was recorded once. The V call is TRBV5-4, the J call TRBJ2-1, with TRBD2 as a possible D gene (6 bases). Germline V gives CDR1 SGHNT, CDR2 YYREEE (reference sequence). V lost 0 bases and J lost 7, with 14 bases in between. CDR3 length equals 15 residues. The CDR3 coding sequence is TGTGCCAGCAGCTTGGACGGGGGTAGCTGGAATGAGCAGTTCTTC. Its translation: CASSLDGGSWNEQFF.

The CDR3 DNA sequence: TGTGCCAGCATTATCGGGAGGGAGCGGAACACTGAAGCTTTCTTT. It is translated as CASIIGRERNTEAFF. The rearrangement uses TRBV2 and TRBJ1-1; unclear D gene. CDR1 is SNHLY and CDR2 is FYNNEI in the germline V gene. The CDR3 is made up of 15 amino acids. V was cut by 7 bases and J by 1 base, with 16 bases left in between.

This chain connects TRBV6-5 to TRBJ2-6; tentatively, D is TRBD2 (6 bases). This CDR3 is 14 amino acids long. Germline assignment: CDR1 MNHEY and CDR2 SVGAGI. Trimming cost V 6 bases and J 8 bases, with 14 bases left between them. CDR3 residues: CASRQTGTPNVLTF. CDR3 bases: TGTGCCAGCAGACAAACCGGGACTCCCAACGTCCTGACTTTC.

This clone occurred once. The gene calls are TRBV11-3 and TRBJ1-1; 9 bases are a match to TRBD1. Germline V gene sequence: CDR1 SGHNT, CDR2 YENEEA. V gave up 1 base and J gave up 1 base; unmatched junction bases: 1. This CDR3 region has 15 residues. This CDR3 reads CASSLGTGENTEAFF. The CDR3, as DNA: TGTGCCAGCAGCTTAGGGACAGGGGAGAACACTGAAGCTTTCTTT. Together with reference TRBV11-3 and TRBJ1-1, the CDR3 gives the full variable domain: EAGVVQSPRYKIIEKKQPVAFWCNPISGHNTLYWYLQNLGQGPELLIRYENEEAVDDSQLPKDRFSAERLKGVDSTLKIQPAELGDSAVYLCASSLGTGENTEAFFGQGTRLTVV.

This chain joins TRBV10-1 and TRBJ2-1; 8 bases are shared with TRBD2. This CDR3 comprises 15 residues. With 2 bases clipped from V and 6 bases from J, the junction kept 6 bases outside the gene matches. Per germline, CDR1 WNHNN and CDR2 SYGVQD (reference sequence). The CDR3 sequence: CASSETLLAANEQFF. The CDR3 nucleotides read TGCGCCAGCAGTGAGACCCTACTAGCGGCCAATGAGCAGTTCTTC.

This clone came up once. This chain connects TRBV6-1 to TRBJ1-2, with TRBD1 identical over 8 bases. Germline values: CDR1 MNHNS, CDR2 SASEGT. The V gene end was trimmed by 2 bases and the J gene end by 7 bases; junction bases not matched to a gene: 6. The CDR3 is made up of 14 amino acids. CDR3 sequence reads: CASSETDRASGYTF. In DNA, the CDR3 is TGTGCCAGCAGTGAAACGGACAGGGCGTCTGGCTACACCTTC.

The V and J genes are TRBV19 and TRBJ2-7; D is uncertain. The germline V gene encodes CDR1 LNHDA and CDR2 SQIVND (reference sequence). V dropped 0 bases and J dropped 3 bases, with 15 bases sitting between them. The CDR3 runs to 16 residues. The CDR3 loop reads CASSIDLSPTYYEQYF. DNA for the CDR3: TGTGCCAGTAGTATAGATCTCAGTCCAACATACTACGAGCAGTACTTC. Supplemented by reference TRBV19 and TRBJ2-7, the full variable domain reads DGGITQSPKYLFRKEGQNVTLSCEQNLNHDAMYWYRQDPGQGLRLIYYSQIVNDFQKGDIAEGYSVSREKKESFPLTVTSAQKNPTAFYLCASSIDLSPTYYEQYFGPGTRLTVT.

This clone is a singleton in its sample. The chain links TRBV7-2 to TRBJ1-4; TRBD1 matches 10 bases. CDR1 and CDR2 from the germline V gene are SGHTA and FQGNSA. After removal of 4 bases from V and 11 bases from J, the junction contained 7 bases not matched to a gene. The CDR3 is 14 residues long. The CDR3 DNA is TGTGCCAGCAGCTCCCGGGACAGGGGTAATAAACTGTTTTTT. Protein product: CASSSRDRGNKLFF.

This chain connects TRBV6-5 to TRBJ2-1; a possible D gene is TRBD2 (5 bases). This CDR3 has 13 residues. V lost 4 bases and J 7 bases, leaving 11 bases between the germline ends. Germline V gene data show CDR1 as MNHEY and CDR2 as SVGAGI. CDR3 coding DNA: TGTGCCAGCAGTTCGGCTAGCAGAAATGAGCAGTTCTTC. Translated: CASSSASRNEQFF.

This clone occurred once. V gene TRBV14 combines with J gene TRBJ2-3, with TRBD2 as a possible D gene (5 bases). The CDR3 consists of 16 residues. The V and J ends lost 3 bases and 4 bases respectively, with 17 bases between them. Germline V gene sequence: CDR1 SGHDN, CDR2 FVKESK. This CDR3 is CASSQQPGSGADTQYF. As DNA, the CDR3 is TGTGCCAGCAGCCAGCAACCGGGGTCAGGCGCAGATACGCAGTATTTT.

This chain joins TRBV29-1 and TRBJ2-7; D not resolved. This CDR3 is 13 amino acids long. V was pared by 0 bases and J by 4 bases, with 10 bases between. The germline CDR1 and CDR2 sequences are SQVTM and ANQGSEA. CDR3 sequence: CSVEDVVLYEQYF. In DNA, the CDR3 is TGCAGCGTTGAAGATGTAGTATTGTACGAGCAGTACTTC.

The V gene is TRBV24-1, the J gene TRBJ2-1; TRBD1 agrees at 8 bases. With V trimmed by 6 bases and J by 3 bases, 6 bases remained unmatched. Germline-derived CDR1 and CDR2 are KGHDR and SFDVKD. The CDR3 runs 15 residues. In nucleotides, the CDR3 is TGTGCCACCAGTTCGTTAGACAGGGGCTACAATGAGCAGTTCTTC. Encoded protein: CATSSLDRGYNEQFF.

The chain joins TRBV5-1 to TRBJ2-3; 8 nucleotides match TRBD2. The V gene end was trimmed by 7 bases and the J gene end by 3 bases; junction bases not matched to a gene: 13. The CDR3 spans 16 residues. Germline CDR1 SGHRS, CDR2 YFSETQ. The CDR3 is CASSSGSAGWTDTQYF. The CDR3 bases are TGCGCCAGCTCAAGCGGGAGTGCTGGCTGGACAGATACGCAGTATTTT.

J is TRBJ2-7 and V is TRBV7-2, with 7 bases identical to TRBD1. The germline CDR1 and CDR2 sequences are SGHTA and FQGNSA. Trimming at V came to 4 bases and at J to 7 bases, leaving 7 bases not matched to a gene. The CDR3 is made up of 13 amino acids. The CDR3 bases are TGTGCCAGCAGCTCTACAGGGGCCTGGGAGCAGTACTTC. It is translated as CASSSTGAWEQYF.

The chain uses TRBV3-1 (or the pseudogene TRBV3-2) and TRBJ2-1, with a tentative D call TRBD2 (6 bases). The germline gives CDR1 LGHDT, CDR2 YNNKEL (reference sequence). The CDR3 contains 17 residues. The V gene lost 4 bases and the J gene lost 2 bases, with 18 bases spanning the gap. DNA for the CDR3: TGTGCCAGCAGCCCTGAACCCGGACTAACAACCTACAATGAGCAGTTCTTC. The encoded protein is CASSPEPGLTTYNEQFF.

The chain carries TRBV24-1 and TRBJ2-3; D possibly corresponds to TRBD2 (6 bases). The germline V gene encodes CDR1 KGHDR and CDR2 SFDVKD. The CDR3 loop spans 16 amino acids. The CDR3 coding sequence is TGTGCGACCCGGCTCAGGCGGGGAGGTAAGACAGATACGCAGTATTTT. Its protein product is CATRLRRGGKTDTQYF.

This clone was counted once. This CDR3 is CASSKRDRGVETQYF. The CDR3 DNA sequence: TGTGCCAGCAGCAAAAGGGACAGGGGTGTAGAGACCCAGTACTTC. The gene calls are TRBV7-8 and TRBJ2-5; 10 nucleotides match TRBD1. Per the germline V gene, CDR1 is SGHVS and CDR2 is FQNEAQ. CDR3 length: 15 amino acids. V was clipped by 5 bases and J by 4 bases; unmatched bases: 7.

V is TRBV12-5 and J is TRBJ2-7, with TRBD1 matching 8 bases. Germline lookup yields CDR1 LGHNT and CDR2 FRNRAP. CDR3 size: 16 residues. V shed 4 bases and J 4 bases; nucleotides not matched to a gene: 12. The CDR3 bases are TGTGCTAGTGGTTCACACCCCCCAGGGGGCGCGTACGAGCAGTACTTC. This sequence encodes CASGSHPPGGAYEQYF.

The CDR3 here is CASSITPGASGNTIYF. DNA for the CDR3: TGTGCCAGTAGTATCACTCCAGGGGCCTCTGGAAACACCATATATTTT. The V call is TRBV19, the J call TRBJ1-3; maybe TRBD1 (6 bases). The ends were cut back, 3 bases at V and 0 bases at J, with 12 bases in the middle. The CDR3 has 16 residues. The germline V gene encodes CDR1 LNHDA and CDR2 SQIVND (reference sequence).

V and J are TRBV6-5 and TRBJ1-6, with D tentatively TRBD1 (6 bases). The length of the CDR3 is 14 residues. V gave up 2 bases and J gave up 10 bases, with 12 bases separating them. Germline V CDR1 and CDR2: MNHEY, SVGAGI. The CDR3 sequence is CASSYEGQGSPLHF. The CDR3 coding sequence is TGTGCCAGCAGTTACGAGGGACAAGGGTCACCCCTCCACTTT.

J is TRBJ2-1 and V is TRBV24-1; TRBD1 matches 8 bases. The CDR3 loop spans 16 amino acids. The ends lost 3 bases at V and 10 bases at J; junction bases unmatched: 13. Germline loops: CDR1 KGHDR, CDR2 SFDVKD. The CDR3 loop reads CATSDAKQGGRREQFF. DNA of the CDR3: TGTGCCACCAGTGATGCCAAACAGGGGGGCCGACGAGAGCAGTTCTTC.

The CDR3 sequence: CATSRVEGAVGYTF. The CDR3 coding sequence is TGTGCCACCAGCAGAGTTGAGGGGGCGGTAGGCTACACCTTC. The rearrangement uses TRBV15 and TRBJ1-2, with 7 bases matching TRBD1. Looked up from germline, CDR1 is LNHNV and CDR2 is YYDKDF (reference sequence). The CDR3 consists of 14 residues. J lost 8 bases, V lost 1 base, and 7 bases had no gene match.

This chain connects TRBV25-1 to TRBJ2-2; the D gene is possibly TRBD2 (6 bases). This CDR3 has 12 residues. With 7 bases removed from V and 3 bases from J, the gap between germline ends came to 6 bases. Germline loops: CDR1 MGHDK, CDR2 SYGVNS. As DNA, the CDR3 is TGTGCCAGCACGGGGGACACCGGGGAGCTGTTTTTT. Encoded protein: CASTGDTGELFF.

The chain recombines TRBV28 with TRBJ1-1; D is unresolved. The CDR3 loop spans 12 amino acids. From germline, CDR1 is MDHEN and CDR2 SYDVKM. Trimming shortened V by 2 bases and J by 8 bases, and 9 bases separated the two germline ends. In nucleotides, the CDR3 is TGTGCCAGCAGTTTACGAGGGAAAGAAGCTTTCTTT. It translates to CASSLRGKEAFF.

The chain carries TRBV20-1 and TRBJ1-4; D gene unclear. This CDR3 has 10 amino acids. Trimming left V 8 bases short and J 8 bases short, with 9 bases between. Germline CDR1 is DFQATT and CDR2 is SNEGSKA (reference sequence). The chain's CDR3 is CSPTREKLFF. The CDR3 region has the DNA TGCAGTCCGACCAGGGAAAAACTGTTTTTT.

This clone showed up just once. J is TRBJ1-5 and V is TRBV19, with D perhaps TRBD1 (6 bases). Trimming left V 0 bases short and J 2 bases short, with 8 bases between. Germline V gene sequence: CDR1 LNHDA, CDR2 SQIVND (reference sequence). This CDR3 comprises 15 residues. CDR3 in DNA: TGTGCCAGTAGTATAGACGCAGGGGGCAATCAGCCCCAGCATTTT. Protein: CASSIDAGGNQPQHF. Variable domain in full (rest from reference TRBV19 and TRBJ1-5): DGGITQSPKYLFRKEGQNVTLSCEQNLNHDAMYWYRQDPGQGLRLIYYSQIVNDFQKGDIAEGYSVSREKKESFPLTVTSAQKNPTAFYLCASSIDAGGNQPQHFGDGTRLSIL.

V usage is TRBV5-4 and J usage is TRBJ2-1, with 9 bases aligning to TRBD2. The junction had 15 bases not matched to a gene; V was cut back by 0 bases and J by 5 bases. Per the germline V gene, CDR1 is SGHNT and CDR2 is YYREEE (reference sequence). This CDR3 contains 19 residues. The CDR3 loop is CASSLGNFSGRQKDNEQFF. The CDR3 coding sequence is TGTGCCAGCAGCTTGGGAAATTTTAGCGGGAGACAGAAAGACAATGAGCAGTTCTTC.

In this sample, this clone turned up once. The chain couples TRBV3-1 (or the pseudogene TRBV3-2) to TRBJ2-4; 8 positions match TRBD2. The CDR3 extends over 18 amino acids. In germline, CDR1 is LGHDT, CDR2 YNNKEL (reference sequence). V was pared by 0 bases and J by 5 bases, with 12 bases of the junction left unmatched. This CDR3 is CASSQDSAGGRPENIQYF. CDR3 DNA: TGTGCCAGCAGCCAAGATAGCGCGGGAGGCCGTCCGGAAAACATTCAGTACTTC.

The V gene is TRBV4-3, the J gene TRBJ2-2; maybe TRBD2 (6 bases). V lost 0 bases and J 5 bases, leaving 13 bases between the germline ends. The CDR3 spans 16 residues. The germline CDR1 and CDR2 sequences are LGHNA and YSLEER. CDR3 loop: CASSQDGGWGTGELFF. CDR3 in DNA: TGCGCCAGCAGCCAAGATGGAGGGTGGGGGACCGGGGAGCTGTTTTTT.